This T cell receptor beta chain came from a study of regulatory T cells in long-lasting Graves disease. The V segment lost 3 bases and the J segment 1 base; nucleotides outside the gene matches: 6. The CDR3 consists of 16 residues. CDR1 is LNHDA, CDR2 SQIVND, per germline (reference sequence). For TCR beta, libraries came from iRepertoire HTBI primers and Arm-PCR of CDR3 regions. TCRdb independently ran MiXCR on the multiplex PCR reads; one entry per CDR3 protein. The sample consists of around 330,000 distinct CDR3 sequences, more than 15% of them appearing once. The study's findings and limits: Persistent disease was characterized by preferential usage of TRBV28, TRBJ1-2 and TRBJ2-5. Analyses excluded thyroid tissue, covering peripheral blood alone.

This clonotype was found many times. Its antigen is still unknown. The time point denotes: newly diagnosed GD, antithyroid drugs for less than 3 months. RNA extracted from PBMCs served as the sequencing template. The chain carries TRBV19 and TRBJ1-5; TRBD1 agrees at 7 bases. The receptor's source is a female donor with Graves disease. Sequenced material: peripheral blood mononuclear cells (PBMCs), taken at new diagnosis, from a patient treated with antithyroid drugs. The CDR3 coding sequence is TGTGCCAGTAGTATTCCAGGGGGGCTGAGCAATCAGCCCCAGCATTTT. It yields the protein CASSIPGGLSNQPQHF.